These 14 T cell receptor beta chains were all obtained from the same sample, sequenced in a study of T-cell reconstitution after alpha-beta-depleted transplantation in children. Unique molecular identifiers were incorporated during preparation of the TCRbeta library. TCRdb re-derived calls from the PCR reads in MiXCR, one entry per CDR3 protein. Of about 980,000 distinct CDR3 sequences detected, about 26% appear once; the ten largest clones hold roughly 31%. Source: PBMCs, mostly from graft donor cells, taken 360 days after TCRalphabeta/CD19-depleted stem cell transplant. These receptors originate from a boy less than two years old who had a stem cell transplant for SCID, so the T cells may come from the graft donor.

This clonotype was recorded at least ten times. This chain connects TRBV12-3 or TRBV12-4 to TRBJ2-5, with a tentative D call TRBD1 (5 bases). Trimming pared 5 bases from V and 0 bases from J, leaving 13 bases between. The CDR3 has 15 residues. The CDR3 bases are TGTGCCAGCAGTCCAGGGTTTGGGGACCAAGAGACCCAGTACTTC. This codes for CASSPGFGDQETQYF.

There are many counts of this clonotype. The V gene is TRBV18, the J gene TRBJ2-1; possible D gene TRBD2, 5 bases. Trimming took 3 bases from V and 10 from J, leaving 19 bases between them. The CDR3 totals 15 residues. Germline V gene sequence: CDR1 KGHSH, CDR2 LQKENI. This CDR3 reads CASSPFVKGRREQFF. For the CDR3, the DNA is TGTGCCAGCTCACCCTTTGTGAAAGGCCGGAGGGAGCAGTTCTTC.

CDR3 in DNA: TGTGCCAGCAGTTTAGCGCAGGGTGGGGATACTGGCTACACCTTC. As protein: CASSLAQGGDTGYTF. The rearrangement joins TRBV12-3 or TRBV12-4 to TRBJ1-2; TRBD1 might be the D (5 bases). CDR3 length equals 15 residues. V lost 0 bases, J lost 7 bases, and 15 bases lay in between.

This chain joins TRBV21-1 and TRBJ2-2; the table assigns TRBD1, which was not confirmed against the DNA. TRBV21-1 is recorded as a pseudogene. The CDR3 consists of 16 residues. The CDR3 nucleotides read TGTGCCAGCAGCAAAAGGGGACAGGGGAACACCGGGGAGCTGTTTTTT. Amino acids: CASSKRGQGNTGELFF.

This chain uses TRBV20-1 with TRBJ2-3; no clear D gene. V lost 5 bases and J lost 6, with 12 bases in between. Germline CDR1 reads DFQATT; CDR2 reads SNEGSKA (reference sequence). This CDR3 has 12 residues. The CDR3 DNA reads TGCAGTGCTTCAGGCCAGCGCGATACGCAGTATTTT. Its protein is CSASGQRDTQYF.

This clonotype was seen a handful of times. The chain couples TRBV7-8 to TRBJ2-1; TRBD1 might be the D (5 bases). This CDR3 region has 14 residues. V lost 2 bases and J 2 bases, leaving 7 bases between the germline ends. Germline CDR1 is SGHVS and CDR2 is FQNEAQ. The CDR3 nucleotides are TGTGCCAGCAGCTTACAGGGAACCTACAATGAGCAGTTCTTC. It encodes CASSLQGTYNEQFF.

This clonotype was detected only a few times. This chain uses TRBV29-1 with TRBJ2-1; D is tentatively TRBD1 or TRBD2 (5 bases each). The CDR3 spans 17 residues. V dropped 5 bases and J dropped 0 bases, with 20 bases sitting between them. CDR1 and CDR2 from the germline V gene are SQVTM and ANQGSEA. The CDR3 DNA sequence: TGCAGCGTTATAACAGGACGCGGGCCGAGCTCCTACAATGAGCAGTTCTTC. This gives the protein CSVITGRGPSSYNEQFF.

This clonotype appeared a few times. The DNA for the CDR3 is TGTGCCAGCAGCTATTATACTAGCACAGATACGCAGTATTTT. It encodes CASSYYTSTDTQYF. This chain connects TRBV7-6 to TRBJ2-3; the D is unclear. Germline-derived CDR1 and CDR2 are SGHVS and FNYEAQ. Trimming stripped 4 bases from V and 0 bases from J, with 8 bases between. There are 14 residues in the CDR3. Filled out from reference TRBV7-6 and TRBJ2-3, the complete variable domain reads GAGVSQSPRYKVTKRGQDVALRCDPISGHVSLYWYRQALGQGPEFLTYFNYEAQQDKSGLPNDRFSAERPEGSISTLTIQRTEQRDSAMYRCASSYYTSTDTQYFGPGTRLTVL.

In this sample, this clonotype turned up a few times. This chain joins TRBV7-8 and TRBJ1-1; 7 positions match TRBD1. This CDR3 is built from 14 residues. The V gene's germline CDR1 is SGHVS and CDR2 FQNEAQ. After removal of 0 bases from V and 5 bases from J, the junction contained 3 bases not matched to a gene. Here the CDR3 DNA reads TGTGCCAGCAGCTTAGCCGTCAGGGGGACTGAAGCTTTCTTT. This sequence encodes CASSLAVRGTEAFF.

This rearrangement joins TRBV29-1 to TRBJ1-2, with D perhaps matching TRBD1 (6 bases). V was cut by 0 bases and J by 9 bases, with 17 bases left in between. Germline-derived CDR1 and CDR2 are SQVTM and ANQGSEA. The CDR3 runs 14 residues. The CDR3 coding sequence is TGCAGCGTTGAAGATCGGGGGCAGGGGAGGAGCTACACCTTC. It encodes CSVEDRGQGRSYTF.

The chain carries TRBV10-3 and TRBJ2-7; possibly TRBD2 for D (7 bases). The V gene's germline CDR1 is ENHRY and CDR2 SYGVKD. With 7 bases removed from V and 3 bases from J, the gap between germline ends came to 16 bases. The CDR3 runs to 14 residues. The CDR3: CAINPGGLDYEQYF. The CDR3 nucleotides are TGTGCCATCAACCCCGGGGGGCTGGACTACGAGCAGTACTTC.

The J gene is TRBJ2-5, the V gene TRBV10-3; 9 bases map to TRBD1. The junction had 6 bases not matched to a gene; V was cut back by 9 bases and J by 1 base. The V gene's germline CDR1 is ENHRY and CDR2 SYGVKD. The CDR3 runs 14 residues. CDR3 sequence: CAISTGGRQETQYF. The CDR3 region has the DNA TGTGCCATTTCGACAGGGGGGCGCCAAGAGACCCAGTACTTC.

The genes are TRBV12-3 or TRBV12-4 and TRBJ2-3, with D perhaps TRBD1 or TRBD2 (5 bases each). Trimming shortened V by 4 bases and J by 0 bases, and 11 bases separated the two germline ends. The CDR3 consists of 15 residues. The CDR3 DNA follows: TGTGCCAGCAGTTCTGGGACCCTCAGCACAGATACGCAGTATTTT. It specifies CASSSGTLSTDTQYF.

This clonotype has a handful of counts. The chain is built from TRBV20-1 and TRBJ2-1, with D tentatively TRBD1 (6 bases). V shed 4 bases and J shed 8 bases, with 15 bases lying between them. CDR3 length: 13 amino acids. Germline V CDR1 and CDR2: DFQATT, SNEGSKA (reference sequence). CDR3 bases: TGCAGTGCTATTAAGGCGCCAGGGGATGAGCAGTTCTTC. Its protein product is CSAIKAPGDEQFF.